This TCR beta chain originates from a study of blood T cell repertoires in COVID-19. This CDR3 has 14 amino acids. Germline V gives CDR1 SEHNR, CDR2 FQNEAQ (reference sequence). With 4 bases clipped from V and 14 bases from J, the junction kept 16 bases outside the gene matches. Only in-frame clones appear in the TCRdb table, and some are missing; sequencing was by immunoSEQ multiplex PCR. The table records around 200,000 clones, approximately 81% of them present only once. This clone was counted a few times. While infection was still active, Seattle patients were enrolled and then followed longitudinally.

This TCR was recovered from a person aged 65-85 years with COVID-19, enrolled during active disease. Sequenced material: peripheral blood. This chain links TRBV7-9 with TRBJ1-2, with 7 positions matching TRBD1. The chain's CDR3 is CASSSIRDRPEETF. As DNA, the CDR3 is TGTGCCAGCAGCTCAATCCGGGACAGACCCGAAGAGACCTTC.